The 6 T cell receptor beta chains given below trace back to one sample, sequenced in a study of Ad26.COV2.S vaccination and SARS-CoV-2 variants. Sequenced by immunoSEQ multiplex PCR; TCRdb stores in-frame clones only, minus some. The table includes a few hundred thousand clones, around 87% detected once. Treatment of the sample: some 20 received Ad26.COV2.S at low or high dose, single or two shots; five or six received placebo; per-sample allocation not given. The samples were gathered on day 63 after the first injection of vaccine or placebo. Material: peripheral blood, obtained in a trial of Ad26.COV2.S vaccine versus placebo. The source is a person aged 18 to 59 who received the Ad26.COV2.S COVID-19 vaccine or a placebo.

This clone was counted between two and nine times. The rearrangement uses TRBV30 and TRBJ1-1; D is uncertain. Germline V gene lookup returns CDR1 GTSNPN and CDR2 SVGIG (reference sequence). V gave up 4 bases and J gave up 8 bases, with 14 bases separating them. The CDR3 contains 12 residues. The DNA of the CDR3 is TGTGCCTGGAATCGTTCCTTTAGAGAAGCTTTCTTT. Translation: CAWNRSFREAFF.

This chain uses TRBV27 with TRBJ2-1; 10 bases line up with TRBD2. After removal of 4 bases from V and 6 bases from J, the junction contained 6 bases not matched to a gene. Per the germline V gene, CDR1 is MNHEY and CDR2 is SMNVEV (reference sequence). This CDR3 region has 15 residues. CDR3 region: CASSYKREGLNEQFF. The CDR3 DNA is TGTGCCAGCAGTTATAAGCGGGAGGGCCTCAATGAGCAGTTCTTC.

The genes are TRBV14 and TRBJ1-2; 7 nucleotides align to TRBD1. The CDR3 runs to 14 residues. Germline V gene sequence: CDR1 SGHDN, CDR2 FVKESK. Germline trimming cut 4 bases from V and 3 bases from J; bases unmatched to any gene: 5. The CDR3 loop is CASSPGQSHYGYTF. In nucleotides, the CDR3 is TGTGCCAGCAGCCCGGGACAGTCGCACTATGGCTACACCTTC.

The genes are TRBV3-1 (or the pseudogene TRBV3-2) and TRBJ1-5; tentative D call: TRBD1 (6 bases). Per the germline V gene, CDR1 is LGHDT and CDR2 is YNNKEL (reference sequence). V lost 3 bases and J lost 0, with 12 bases in between. This CDR3 region has 16 residues. The CDR3 region is CASSQGGAGSNQPQHF. The CDR3 DNA is TGTGCCAGCAGCCAGGGGGGGGCGGGTAGCAATCAGCCCCAGCATTTT.

The CDR3 loop reads CASSQGGQGSGEQYF. CDR3 bases: TGTGCCAGCAGCCAAGGGGGGCAGGGATCTGGAGAGCAGTACTTC. The chain uses TRBV4-2 and TRBJ2-7; D is perhaps TRBD1 (6 bases). CDR1 is LGHNA and CDR2 is YNFKEQ in the germline V gene. The CDR3 length is 15 residues. Trimming took 1 base from V and 7 from J, leaving 17 bases between them.

This clone was seen once. The genes are TRBV9 and TRBJ2-1, with D unresolved. V lost 0 bases, J lost 0 bases, and 7 bases lay in between. Germline V gene lookup returns CDR1 SGDLS and CDR2 YYNGEE. The CDR3 consists of 15 residues. The DNA for the CDR3 is TGTGCCAGCAGCGTAGCGGTTAGCTCCTACAATGAGCAGTTCTTC. Translated: CASSVAVSSYNEQFF.